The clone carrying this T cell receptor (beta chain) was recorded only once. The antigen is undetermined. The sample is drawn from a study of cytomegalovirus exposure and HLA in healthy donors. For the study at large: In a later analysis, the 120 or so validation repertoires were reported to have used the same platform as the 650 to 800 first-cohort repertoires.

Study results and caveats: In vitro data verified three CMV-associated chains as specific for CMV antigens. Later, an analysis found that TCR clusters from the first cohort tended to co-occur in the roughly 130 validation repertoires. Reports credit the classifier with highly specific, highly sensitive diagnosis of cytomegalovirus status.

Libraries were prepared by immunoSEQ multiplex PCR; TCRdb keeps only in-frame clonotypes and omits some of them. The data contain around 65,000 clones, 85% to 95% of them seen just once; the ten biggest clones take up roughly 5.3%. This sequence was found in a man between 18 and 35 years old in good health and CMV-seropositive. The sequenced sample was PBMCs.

This CDR3 is CASSNDGVVGELFF. The CDR3 nucleotides are TGTGCCAGCAGCAACGACGGGGTTGTAGGGGAGCTGTTTTTT. The rearrangement uses TRBV6-4 and TRBJ2-2; maybe TRBD2 (5 bases). CDR1 and CDR2 from the germline V gene are MRHNA and SNTAGT. V lost 6 bases to trimming and J lost 8 bases, with 16 bases between them. The CDR3 is 14 residues long.